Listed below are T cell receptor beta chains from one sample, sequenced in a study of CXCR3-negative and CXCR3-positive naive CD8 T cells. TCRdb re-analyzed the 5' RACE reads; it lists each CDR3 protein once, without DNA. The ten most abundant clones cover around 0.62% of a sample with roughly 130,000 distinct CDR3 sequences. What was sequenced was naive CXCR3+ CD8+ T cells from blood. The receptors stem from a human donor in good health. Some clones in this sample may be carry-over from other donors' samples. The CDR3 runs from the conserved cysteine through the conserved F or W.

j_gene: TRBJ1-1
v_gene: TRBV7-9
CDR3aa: CASSRVGQPSSRAFF

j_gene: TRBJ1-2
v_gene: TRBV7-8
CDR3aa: CASSPPSGGYTF

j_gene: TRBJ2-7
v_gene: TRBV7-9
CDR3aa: CASSSDPGHGTYEQYF

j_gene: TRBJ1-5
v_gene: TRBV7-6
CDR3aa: CASSSGPGNQPQHF

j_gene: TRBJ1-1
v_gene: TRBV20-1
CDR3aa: CSARVGGEAFF

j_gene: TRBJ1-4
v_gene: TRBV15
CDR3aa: CATSRTGTGFLSGEKLFF

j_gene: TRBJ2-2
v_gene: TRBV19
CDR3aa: CASSTHRAGELFF

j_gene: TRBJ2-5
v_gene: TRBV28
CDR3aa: CASSLTGTGFRETQYF

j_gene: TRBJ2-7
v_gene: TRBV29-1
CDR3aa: CSVELAGASSYEQYF

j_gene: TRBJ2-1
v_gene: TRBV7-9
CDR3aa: CASRPRDRSYNEQFF